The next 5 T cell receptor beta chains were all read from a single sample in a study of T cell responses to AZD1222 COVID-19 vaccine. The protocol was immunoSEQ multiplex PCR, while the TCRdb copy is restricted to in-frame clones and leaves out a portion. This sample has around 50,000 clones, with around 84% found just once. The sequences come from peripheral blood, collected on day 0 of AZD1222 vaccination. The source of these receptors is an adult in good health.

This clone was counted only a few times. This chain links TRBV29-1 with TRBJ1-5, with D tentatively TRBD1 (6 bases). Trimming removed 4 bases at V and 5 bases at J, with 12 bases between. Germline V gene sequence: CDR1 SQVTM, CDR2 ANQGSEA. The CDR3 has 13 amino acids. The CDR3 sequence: CSVARGGDQPQHF. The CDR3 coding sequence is TGCAGCGTTGCCAGGGGCGGCGATCAGCCCCAGCATTTT.

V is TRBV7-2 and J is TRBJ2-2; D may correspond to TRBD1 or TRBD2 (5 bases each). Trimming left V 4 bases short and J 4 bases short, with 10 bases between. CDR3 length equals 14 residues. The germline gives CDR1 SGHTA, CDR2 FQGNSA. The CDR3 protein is CASSWGPSTGELFF. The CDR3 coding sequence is TGTGCCAGCAGCTGGGGACCGTCCACCGGGGAGCTGTTTTTT.

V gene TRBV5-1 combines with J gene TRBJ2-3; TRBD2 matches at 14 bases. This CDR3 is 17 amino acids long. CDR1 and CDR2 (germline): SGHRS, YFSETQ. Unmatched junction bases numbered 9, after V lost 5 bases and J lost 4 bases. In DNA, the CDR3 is TGCGCCAGCAGGACGAGACTAGCGGGAGGGCCCGCAGATACGCAGTATTTT. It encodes CASRTRLAGGPADTQYF.

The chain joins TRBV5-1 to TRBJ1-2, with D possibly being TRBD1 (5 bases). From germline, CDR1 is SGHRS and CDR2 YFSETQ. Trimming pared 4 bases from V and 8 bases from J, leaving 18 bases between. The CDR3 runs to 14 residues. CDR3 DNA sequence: TGCGCCAGCAGCCCGGGAGGGGTACCGAAAGGCTACACCTTC. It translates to CASSPGGVPKGYTF.

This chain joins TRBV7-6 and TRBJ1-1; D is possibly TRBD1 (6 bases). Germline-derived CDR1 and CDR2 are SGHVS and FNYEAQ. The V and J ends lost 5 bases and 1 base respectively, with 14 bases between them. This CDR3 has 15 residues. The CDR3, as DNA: TGTGCCAGCAGCCAACGACAGGTCTCGAACACTGAAGCTTTCTTT. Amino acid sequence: CASSQRQVSNTEAFF.